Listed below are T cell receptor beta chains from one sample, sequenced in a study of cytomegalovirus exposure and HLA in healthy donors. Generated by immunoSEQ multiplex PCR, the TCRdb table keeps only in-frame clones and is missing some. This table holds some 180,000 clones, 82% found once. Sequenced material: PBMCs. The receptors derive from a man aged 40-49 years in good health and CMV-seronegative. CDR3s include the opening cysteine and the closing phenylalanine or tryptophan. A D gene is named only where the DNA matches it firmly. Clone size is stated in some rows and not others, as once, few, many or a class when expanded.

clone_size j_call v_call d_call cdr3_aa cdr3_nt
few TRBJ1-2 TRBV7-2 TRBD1 CASGQGPGYGYTF TGTGCCAGCGGACAGGGTCCCGGCTATGGCTACACCTTC
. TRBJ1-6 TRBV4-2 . CASSQVDRNSPLHF TGTGCCAGCAGCCAAGTCGACAGGAATTCACCCCTCCACTTT
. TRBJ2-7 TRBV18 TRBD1 CASSPTGDPYEQYF TGTGCCAGCTCGCCCACAGGGGACCCCTACGAGCAGTACTTC
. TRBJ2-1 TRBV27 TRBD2 CASSRTSGRAGGVNEQFF TGTGCCAGCAGTCGAACTAGCGGGAGGGCTGGCGGTGTAAATGAGCAGTTCTTC
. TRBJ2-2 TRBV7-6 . CASSLGQGSNTGELFF TGTGCCAGCAGCTTAGGGCAGGGATCGAACACCGGGGAGCTGTTTTTT
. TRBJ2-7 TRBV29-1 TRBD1 CSAHRGSYEQYF TGCAGCGCCCACAGGGGGTCCTACGAGCAGTACTTC
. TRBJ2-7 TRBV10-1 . CASSGRDQGRRDEQYF TGCGCCAGCAGTGGCCGAGATCAGGGGCGGCGCGACGAGCAGTACTTC
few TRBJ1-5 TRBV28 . CASSPRLAGNQPQHF TGTGCCAGCTCCCCAAGACTTGCGGGCAATCAGCCCCAGCATTTT
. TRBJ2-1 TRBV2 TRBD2 CASSESTSGSENEQFF TGTGCCAGCAGTGAGTCGACTAGCGGGAGTGAGAATGAGCAGTTCTTC
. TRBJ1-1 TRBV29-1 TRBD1 CSVKTGATEAFF TGCAGCGTTAAAACAGGGGCCACTGAAGCTTTCTTT
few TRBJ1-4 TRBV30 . CAWTGASAEKLFF TGTGCCTGGACAGGGGCGAGTGCGGAAAAACTGTTTTTT
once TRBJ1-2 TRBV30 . CAWSLRIAGGYTF TGTGCCTGGAGTCTACGGATCGCGGGGGGCTACACCTTC
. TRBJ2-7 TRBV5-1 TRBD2 CASSSTSGRAYEQYF TGCGCCAGCAGCTCCACTAGCGGGAGGGCCTACGAGCAGTACTTC
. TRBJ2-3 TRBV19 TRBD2 CASSTRTSGRWDTQYF TGTGCCAGTAGTACCCGGACTAGCGGGAGGTGGGATACGCAGTATTTT
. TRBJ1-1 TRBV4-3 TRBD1 CASSQERTGGTEAFF TGCGCCAGCAGCCAAGAAAGGACAGGGGGCACTGAAGCTTTCTTT
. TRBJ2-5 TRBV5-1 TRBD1 CASSDGLTGYGTQYF TGCGCCAGCAGCGACGGCCTGACAGGGTATGGGACCCAGTACTTC
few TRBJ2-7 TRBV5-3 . CARSPDREIEAGARYEQYF TGTGCCAGAAGCCCCGACAGGGAAATCGAAGCGGGAGCTCGGTACGAGCAGTACTTC
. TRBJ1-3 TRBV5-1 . CASSLGPTGSGNTIYF TGCGCCAGCAGCTTGGGACCCACGGGCTCTGGAAACACCATATATTTT
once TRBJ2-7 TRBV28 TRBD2 CASSRPRGGSYEQYF TGTGCCAGCAGCCGACCGCGGGGGGGCTCCTACGAGCAGTACTTC
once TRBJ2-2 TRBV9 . CASSVKPGYDTGELFF TGTGCCAGCAGCGTTAAACCAGGGTACGACACCGGGGAGCTGTTTTTT
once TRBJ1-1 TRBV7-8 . CASSTRTANTEAFF TGTGCCAGCAGCACCCGGACAGCGAACACTGAAGCTTTCTTT
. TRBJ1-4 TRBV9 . CASSTGINEKLFF TGTGCCAGCAGTACAGGGATTAATGAAAAACTGTTTTTT
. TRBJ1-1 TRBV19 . CASSTTGTSRGVTEAFF TGTGCCAGTAGCACGACCGGGACATCCAGAGGAGTCACTGAAGCTTTCTTT
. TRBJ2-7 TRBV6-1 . CASARQSSYEQYF TGTGCCAGCGCGAGGCAGAGCTCCTACGAGCAGTACTTC
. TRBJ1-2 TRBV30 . CAWSLASLSYGYTF TGTGCCTGGAGTCTCGCTTCTCTTAGCTATGGCTACACCTTC
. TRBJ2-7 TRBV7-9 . CASSSKGIVTYEQYF TGTGCCAGCAGCTCGAAGGGGATAGTGACCTACGAGCAGTACTTC
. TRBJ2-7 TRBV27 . CASSLSQDYEQYF TGTGCCAGCAGTTTGTCACAGGACTACGAGCAGTACTTC
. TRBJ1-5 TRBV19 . CASSTAGDNQPQHF TGTGCCAGTAGTACCGCCGGGGACAATCAGCCCCAGCATTTT
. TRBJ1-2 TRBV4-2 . CASSPSQGRAPYGYTF TGTGCCAGCAGCCCCTCACAGGGAAGGGCCCCCTATGGCTACACCTTC
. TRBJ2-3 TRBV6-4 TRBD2 CASSVLAGSTDTQYF TGTGCCAGCAGTGTCCTAGCGGGGAGCACAGATACGCAGTATTTT
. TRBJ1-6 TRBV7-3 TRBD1 CASRLNEGARSPLHF TGTGCCAGCCGCTTAAACGAGGGGGCTCGATCACCCCTCCACTTT
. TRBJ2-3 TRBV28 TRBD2 CASSAAGGVDTQYF TGTGCCAGCAGTGCAGCGGGGGGGGTAGATACGCAGTATTTT
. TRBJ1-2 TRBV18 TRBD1 CASSPRTGINGYTF TGTGCCAGCTCACCCCGGACAGGGATCAATGGCTACACCTTC
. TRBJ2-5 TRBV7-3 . CASSLRAGDQETQYF TGTGCCAGCAGCTTAAGGGCAGGGGACCAAGAGACCCAGTACTTC
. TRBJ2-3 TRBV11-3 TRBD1 CASSLELTGGTQYF TGTGCCAGCAGCTTAGAACTGACAGGGGGAACGCAGTATTTT
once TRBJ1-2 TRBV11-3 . CASSSWQGTYGYTF TGTGCCAGCAGCTCGTGGCAGGGAACCTATGGCTACACCTTC
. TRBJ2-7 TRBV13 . CASSLRLPQGVGEQYF TGTGCCAGCAGCTTACGCCTACCACAGGGTGTAGGCGAGCAGTACTTC
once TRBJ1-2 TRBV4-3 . CASSQAARQGYTF TGCGCCAGCAGCCAAGCGGCGCGGCAAGGCTACACCTTC